The 9 T cell receptor beta chains listed next were all sequenced from one sample in a study of blood T cell repertoires in COVID-19. Profiling relied on immunoSEQ multiplex PCR, and the TCRdb table lists in-frame clones only, not all of them. The sample yields hundreds of thousands of clones, roughly four fifths seen once. The sequencing input was peripheral blood. All receptors derive from a woman in her sixties with active or convalescent COVID-19.

This clone appeared once. The rearrangement links TRBV2 to TRBJ2-5; 14 positions match TRBD2. Germline V gene lookup returns CDR1 SNHLY and CDR2 FYNNEI. V shed 6 bases and J 5 bases; nucleotides not matched to a gene: 11. This CDR3 comprises 17 residues. CDR3 loop: CASRGLAGAYEGETQYF. CDR3 sequence (DNA): TGTGCCAGCAGGGGACTAGCGGGGGCTTACGAGGGGGAGACCCAGTACTTC.

V is TRBV2 and J is TRBJ1-5; TRBD1 matches at 8 bases. The CDR3 runs 15 residues. Germline CDR1 and CDR2: SNHLY and FYNNEI. V gave up 6 bases and J gave up 1 base; unmatched junction bases: 5. CDR3 region: CASRAQGGSNQPQHF. The CDR3, as DNA: TGTGCCAGCAGGGCACAGGGGGGCAGCAATCAGCCCCAGCATTTT.

This clone was seen a single time. The gene calls are TRBV18 and TRBJ2-3; 7 bases agree with TRBD1. V was pared by 2 bases and J by 2 bases, with 16 bases of the junction left unmatched. CDR3 length: 19 residues. CDR1 and CDR2 from the germline V gene are KGHSH and LQKENI. The CDR3 bases are TGTGCCAGCTCACCAAGGCTTCCCGACAGGGTTAGCTTCACAGATACGCAGTATTTT. Its protein product is CASSPRLPDRVSFTDTQYF.

This CDR3 reads CASSGLETQYF. CDR3 bases: TGTGCCAGCAGCGGACTGGAGACCCAGTACTTC. V and J are TRBV7-8 and TRBJ2-5; tentative D call: TRBD2 (5 bases). V was pared by 5 bases and J by 5 bases, with 6 bases between. Germline CDR1 reads SGHVS; CDR2 reads FQNEAQ. This CDR3 contains 11 residues.

V is TRBV5-1 and J is TRBJ1-5; TRBD1 might be the D (5 bases). The germline CDR1 and CDR2 sequences are SGHRS and YFSETQ. The CDR3 contains 14 residues. V lost 3 bases, J lost 2 bases, and 9 bases lay in between. The CDR3 DNA reads TGCGCCAGCAGCTGGGGGGTGGGCAATCAGCCCCAGCATTTT. Residues: CASSWGVGNQPQHF.

This clone has just one count. This chain connects TRBV7-8 to TRBJ1-5, with D tentatively TRBD1 (6 bases). Per the germline V gene, CDR1 is SGHVS and CDR2 is FQNEAQ. V lost 5 bases and J lost 4, with 15 bases in between. This CDR3 comprises 15 residues. This CDR3 reads CASSPNRVVNQPQHF. The CDR3 coding sequence is TGTGCCAGCAGCCCCAACAGGGTAGTGAATCAGCCCCAGCATTTT. Full variable domain (remainder filled in from reference TRBV7-8 and TRBJ1-5): GAGVSQSPRYKVAKRGQDVALRCDPISGHVSLFWYQQALGQGPEFLTYFQNEAQLDKSGLPSDRFFAERPEGSVSTLKIQRTQQEDSAVYLCASSPNRVVNQPQHFGDGTRLSIL.

The chain combines TRBV6-2 or TRBV6-3 with TRBJ1-4; a possible D gene is TRBD1 (6 bases). V lost 0 bases, J lost 4 bases, and 9 bases lay in between. CDR1 and CDR2 (germline): MNHEY, SVGEGT. The CDR3 spans 15 residues. The CDR3 DNA is TGTGCCAGCAGTTACTCGACAGGAATTAATGAAAAACTGTTTTTT. This sequence encodes CASSYSTGINEKLFF.

This clone showed up just a few times. The genes are TRBV12-3 or TRBV12-4 and TRBJ2-7, with D tentatively TRBD1 (5 bases). The length of the CDR3 is 11 residues. V was pared by 6 bases and J by 4 bases, with 7 bases between. In nucleotides, the CDR3 is TGTGCCAGCAGCAAGGGGTACGAGCAGTACTTC. This encodes CASSKGYEQYF.

CDR3 region: CASRAGGAGTDTQYF. DNA of the CDR3: TGTGCCAGCAGAGCAGGGGGCGCTGGGACAGATACGCAGTATTTT. The V gene is TRBV3-1 (or the pseudogene TRBV3-2), the J gene TRBJ2-3; 8 bases fit TRBD1. This CDR3 spans 15 amino acids. Trimming at V came to 6 bases and at J to 3 bases, leaving 8 bases not matched to a gene. Germline CDR1 and CDR2: LGHDT and YNNKEL (reference sequence).